This T cell receptor beta chain was recorded in a study of regulatory T cells in long-lasting Graves disease. Study conclusions and caveats: Persistent patients had a count of shared public clonotypes (approximately 3,000) that exceeded that of new patients (about 970).

Time point of the sample: newly diagnosed GD, antithyroid drugs for less than 3 months. Making the TCR library involved RNA that had been extracted from PBMCs. Xi'an, China, was home to the endocrinology department that provided patients. This clonotype was recorded many times. Its antigen remains unknown. Construction of TCR beta libraries relied on iRepertoire HTBI primers and on Arm-PCR targeting CDR3 regions. TCRdb processed the multiplex PCR reads anew with MiXCR; each CDR3 protein has one entry. The data show hundreds of thousands of distinct CDR3 sequences, roughly a sixth seen once. Trimming removed 4 bases from V and 0 bases from J, with 12 bases in between. Germline-derived CDR1 and CDR2 are GTSNPN and SVGIG (reference sequence). CDR3 length: 14 amino acids. The data were also submitted as part of a second study, on T cells in Graves' hyperthyroidism and ophthalmopathy.

This receptor was taken from a woman aged 35-60 years with Graves disease. V and J are TRBV30 and TRBJ1-1, with D hard to call. The sample consisted of peripheral blood mononuclear cells (PBMCs), taken at new diagnosis, from a patient treated with antithyroid drugs. CDR3 in amino acids: CAWTPGRLNTEAFF. CDR3 DNA sequence: TGTGCCTGGACCCCGGGGAGATTGAACACTGAAGCTTTCTTT.